This entry concerns a single T cell receptor (beta chain). Its antigen is not known. The source of the sample is a study of CD8 T cells in ankylosing spondylitis. V lost 4 bases, J lost 2 bases, and 14 bases lay in between. The CDR3 covers 15 residues. Germline CDR1 is SGHRS and CDR2 is YFSETQ. Researchers built TCR beta libraries using quantitative 5'-RACE with molecular barcodes. TCRdb fed the 5' RACE reads into MiXCR, producing one record per CDR3 protein. The data contain approximately 350,000 distinct CDR3 sequences, roughly 15% of them singletons. Study-wide results and caveats: A TCR beta motif of 7 or 8 highly homologous variants appeared characteristic of ankylosing spondylitis blood. Previous work reported some of these motif variants in the synovial fluid and blood of reactive arthritis. In peripheral blood, disease-linked CD8+ clones occurred at relatively low frequencies.

The sequencing sample was made of blood, either unsorted or a sorted T cell fraction (not recorded which). The receptor comes from a male donor with ankylosing spondylitis or in good health (not recorded which). This chain links TRBV5-1 with TRBJ2-3; a possible D gene is TRBD2 (6 bases). The CDR3 reads CASSGGLPNTDTQYF. The DNA for the CDR3 is TGCGCCAGCAGCGGGGGACTCCCTAACACAGATACGCAGTATTTT.